The source of this T cell receptor (beta chain) is a study of blood T cells in healthy people across ages. The V end was cut by 6 bases, the J end by 2 bases, with 13 bases between. The CDR3 has 14 amino acids. This clonotype turned up a few times. Through a sample-barcoded 5' primer and a J-beta primer mix, a second PCR was run for roughly 7 to 11 cycles. TCRdb recomputed calls from the 5' RACE reads with MiXCR, one row per CDR3 protein. The sample yields about 1,800,000 distinct CDR3 sequences, 28% seen once. This sequence joins TRBV12-3 or TRBV12-4 and TRBJ1-2; D is possibly TRBD1 (6 bases). Sample: blood. The source is a woman in her twenties or thirties in good health. CDR3 DNA sequence: TGTGCCAGCAGGACCGGCGGGGGCAACTATGGCTACACCTTC. Its protein product is CASRTGGGNYGYTF.